The rows below give T cell receptor beta chains drawn from one sample of a study of response to subunit inactivated influenza vaccine. One entry per CDR3 protein, called by TCRdb with MiXCR from the RT-PCR reads. Of over 150,000 distinct CDR3 sequences detected, around 15% appear once; the ten largest clones hold about 28%. Sequenced material: CD8+ T cells sorted from PBMCs, taken about 5 days after vaccination. The origin of the receptors is a man aged 45 to 65 who received an inactivated influenza vaccine. Each CDR3 is given with its conserved first and last residue. The order of the fields is CDR3 DNA, CDR3 protein, D gene, J gene, clone size, V gene. The D gene is left open where the match is weak. For some rows the clone size is stated as once, few or many, or as a class when expanded; others skip it.

TGTGCCAGCAGTGGCGTTGGGGGTAATGAAAAACTGTTTTTT | CASSGVGGNEKLFF | NA | TRBJ1-4 | few | TRBV25-1
TGTGCCAGCAGTTTCGGGCCCGATTCACCCCTCCACTTT | CASSFGPDSPLHF | NA | TRBJ1-6 | NA | TRBV12-3/TRBV12-4
TGTGCCAGCAGTTGGGCCCACTCCCAAGATACGCAGTATTTT | CASSWAHSQDTQYF | NA | TRBJ2-3 | NA | TRBV27
TGTGCCAGCAGCTTAGGGGGACGGATCTACGAGCAGTACTTC | CASSLGGRIYEQYF | NA | TRBJ2-7 | few | TRBV11-2
TGTGCCAGCAGCACCGTTTACTTTCCAGATACGCAGTATTTT | CASSTVYFPDTQYF | NA | TRBJ2-3 | NA | TRBV9
TGTGCCAGCAGTTTAGGACGGGGGAGCACAGATACGCAGTATTTT | CASSLGRGSTDTQYF | NA | TRBJ2-3 | many | TRBV28
TGCGCCAGCAGCTTGCGAGGGGCAGATGACCACGAGCAGTACTTC | CASSLRGADDHEQYF | NA | TRBJ2-7 | NA | TRBV5-1
TGCAGTGCTACTAGAGGCCTGAACACTGAAGCTTTCTTT | CSATRGLNTEAFF | NA | TRBJ1-1 | few | TRBV20-1
TGTGCCAGCAGCGTAGCCCCGGGGCAGGAGACCCAGTACTTC | CASSVAPGQETQYF | NA | TRBJ2-5 | few | TRBV9
TGCGCCAGCAGCGGTCTGAGCCGGGGGGGCGGCGCAGATACGCAGTATTTT | CASSGLSRGGGADTQYF | TRBD2 | TRBJ2-3 | few | TRBV5-1
TGTGCCAGCAGTTTAAGCGGGCACTCCTACGAGCAGTACTTC | CASSLSGHSYEQYF | NA | TRBJ2-7 | few | TRBV27
TGTGCCAGCAGTTTAGAGGGCAGCCACTATGGCTACACCTTC | CASSLEGSHYGYTF | NA | TRBJ1-2 | NA | TRBV12-3/TRBV12-4
TGTGCCAGCAGCTTAGTTCAGGATCCAGATACGCAGTATTTT | CASSLVQDPDTQYF | NA | TRBJ2-3 | many | TRBV13
TGTGCCAGCAGCATACAGGGACGGGAGGACGAGCAGTACTTC | CASSIQGREDEQYF | NA | TRBJ2-7 | NA | TRBV9
TGTGCCAGCACTTCCTTATGGGGACAGGGTGACAATGAGCAGTTCTTC | CASTSLWGQGDNEQFF | TRBD1 | TRBJ2-1 | NA | TRBV27
TGTGCCAGCAGCCGAGTCACAGATACGCAGTATTTT | CASSRVTDTQYF | NA | TRBJ2-3 | NA | TRBV14
TGTGCCAGCAGCATCGGGCTGGGCCTTTCCTACGAGCAGTACTTC | CASSIGLGLSYEQYF | NA | TRBJ2-7 | NA | TRBV5-5
TGCAGCGTTTTCCTAGCGACAGCCTACGAGCAGTACTTC | CSVFLATAYEQYF | NA | TRBJ2-7 | few | TRBV29-1
TGTGCCAGCAGCCAAGAGGGACAGGGGCTTTCACCCCTCCACTTT | CASSQEGQGLSPLHF | TRBD1 | TRBJ1-6 | NA | TRBV7-2
TGCAGCGTTGAAACCGCCGATCTCTATGGCTACACCTTC | CSVETADLYGYTF | NA | TRBJ1-2 | few | TRBV29-1
TGTGCCAGCAGCTCCTCGGACAGGGGGGTCTACGAGCAGTACTTC | CASSSSDRGVYEQYF | TRBD1 | TRBJ2-7 | NA | TRBV7-9
TGTGCCAGCAGCGTACAGGGACAGGGCCTTTCACCCCTCCACTTT | CASSVQGQGLSPLHF | TRBD1 | TRBJ1-6 | NA | TRBV9
TGTGCCAGCAGTGAACGGGCTACTGAAGCTTTCTTT | CASSERATEAFF | NA | TRBJ1-1 | NA | TRBV2
TGTGCCAGCAGCCAAAGTTTGGCTTCAAGCTCCTACGAGCAGTACTTC | CASSQSLASSSYEQYF | NA | TRBJ2-7 | few | TRBV4-2
TGCGCCAGCAGCCAAGACACAGGTTCAACTAATGAAAAACTGTTTTTT | CASSQDTGSTNEKLFF | NA | TRBJ1-4 | few | TRBV4-3
TGTGCCAGCAGTGCGGGACAGGGGGCCTACAATGAGCAGTTCTTC | CASSAGQGAYNEQFF | TRBD1 | TRBJ2-1 | few | TRBV2
TGCGCCAGCAGCTTGGCCGGAGGCTACTACGAGCAGTACTTC | CASSLAGGYYEQYF | NA | TRBJ2-7 | NA | TRBV5-1
TGTGCCAGCAGCGGGTATCTAGCGGGGGGCCCAACGTCCTACAATGAGCAGTTCTTC | CASSGYLAGGPTSYNEQFF | TRBD2 | TRBJ2-1 | NA | TRBV11-1
TGTGCCAGCAGTTACGAGACAGGGGGCGAAGAGACCCAGTACTTC | CASSYETGGEETQYF | TRBD1 | TRBJ2-5 | few | TRBV12-3/TRBV12-4
TGTGCCACCAAGGGCCGGGCGGGTACCCAGTACTTC | CATKGRAGTQYF | NA | TRBJ2-5 | NA | TRBV6-5
TGCAGCGTTGAAGATCTGGGAAGGGCCAACGTCCTGACTTTC | CSVEDLGRANVLTF | NA | TRBJ2-6 | NA | TRBV29-1
TGCAGTGCTAGAGATTTGGGAAGCTCTTACGAGCAGTACTTC | CSARDLGSSYEQYF | NA | TRBJ2-7 | few | TRBV20-1
TGCAGTGCTAGAGACCGGACTATCAATCAGCCCCAGCATTTT | CSARDRTINQPQHF | NA | TRBJ1-5 | few | TRBV20-1
TGTGCCAGCAGTTACTCTCCGCCGTGGCAGGGGGCTAACAATGAGCAGTTCTTC | CASSYSPPWQGANNEQFF | TRBD1 | TRBJ2-1 | many | TRBV6-5
TGCAGTGCTAGGAGACTTGCAACTAATGAAAAACTGTTTTTT | CSARRLATNEKLFF | NA | TRBJ1-4 | few | TRBV20-1
TGCGCCAGCAGCGCGACAGGGATAGAGATGGACACTGAAGCTTTCTTT | CASSATGIEMDTEAFF | TRBD1 | TRBJ1-1 | NA | TRBV5-1
TGTGCCAGCAGCCCCTACGCGACTAGCGGGGGGGTCCCAGAGACCCAGTACTTC | CASSPYATSGGVPETQYF | TRBD2 | TRBJ2-5 | NA | TRBV6-1
TGTGCCAGCAGTGACAGACAGACCCTTAGCAATCAGCCCCAGCATTTT | CASSDRQTLSNQPQHF | NA | TRBJ1-5 | few | TRBV2
TGCAGCGGTGGACTAGCGGGTCCGAATGAGCAGTTCTTC | CSGGLAGPNEQFF | TRBD2 | TRBJ2-1 | many | TRBV29-1
TGCAGCGTTGCGGGGGGGTACTACAATGAGCAGTTCTTC | CSVAGGYYNEQFF | TRBD2 | TRBJ2-1 | few | TRBV29-1
TGTGCCAGCAGTTTATACCTAGCCGGGCAAGAGACCCAGTACTTC | CASSLYLAGQETQYF | NA | TRBJ2-5 | few | TRBV28
TGTGCCAGCAGCTTAGTTCGGGACAGGTTCTCCTACGAGCAGTACTTC | CASSLVRDRFSYEQYF | TRBD1 | TRBJ2-7 | few | TRBV7-9
TGTGCCAGCAGCGTAGAGGAGGTCCCTCTGGGGGGTGAGCAGTTCTTC | CASSVEEVPLGGEQFF | NA | TRBJ2-1 | few | TRBV9
TGTGCCAGCAGTTCGACAGTTTCCGAGCAGTACTTC | CASSSTVSEQYF | NA | TRBJ2-7 | NA | TRBV5-6
TGTGCCAGCAGCCAAGATCACACAGGTGGCATAACGGCTGAAGCTTTCTTT | CASSQDHTGGITAEAFF | NA | TRBJ1-1 | NA | TRBV4-2
TGTGCCAGCAGCTACCCGGGGGACTACGAGCAGTACTTC | CASSYPGDYEQYF | NA | TRBJ2-7 | NA | TRBV7-9
TGTGCCAGCAGCTTTACAGGGCGGGAGCAGTACTTC | CASSFTGREQYF | NA | TRBJ2-7 | NA | TRBV5-5
TGTGCCTGGACCCTGAGTGGGATCGGCGAGCAGTTCTTC | CAWTLSGIGEQFF | NA | TRBJ2-1 | NA | TRBV30
TGTGCCTGGAGTGCCAAAGCGGTGGTCTACGAGCAGTACTTC | CAWSAKAVVYEQYF | NA | TRBJ2-7 | NA | TRBV30
TGCAGTGCTAGAGGGTGGCGGAGTTACGAGCAGTACTTC | CSARGWRSYEQYF | NA | TRBJ2-7 | many | TRBV20-1
TGTGCCAGCAGTTCCGGGACAGGGGTTCTCCAGTTCTTC | CASSSGTGVLQFF | TRBD1 | TRBJ2-1 | many | TRBV12-3/TRBV12-4
TGTGCCAGCAGCGTAGAAGACTACAGCACAGATACGCAGTATTTT | CASSVEDYSTDTQYF | NA | TRBJ2-3 | few | TRBV9
TGTGCCAGCAAGGTGGCCGAATCCTACAATGAGCAGTTCTTC | CASKVAESYNEQFF | NA | TRBJ2-1 | NA | TRBV28
TGTGCCAGCAGCCCCCGTGCGGACGGGGAGCTGTTTTTT | CASSPRADGELFF | NA | TRBJ2-2 | few | TRBV7-3
TGTGCCAGCAGTCACCCGGGACAGAACAATGAGCAGTTCTTC | CASSHPGQNNEQFF | TRBD1 | TRBJ2-1 | few | TRBV12-3/TRBV12-4
TGTGCCAGCAGTCAAATAGGATCAGGGGTTTCCTACAATGAGCAGTTCTTC | CASSQIGSGVSYNEQFF | NA | TRBJ2-1 | many | TRBV6-2/TRBV6-3
TGCGCCAGCAGCTTGGTCCACAGGGGCGCCGGGGAGCTGTTTTTT | CASSLVHRGAGELFF | TRBD1 | TRBJ2-2 | few | TRBV5-1
TGTGCCAGCAGTTTAATAGGGGGCTCTGGAAACACCATATATTTT | CASSLIGGSGNTIYF | NA | TRBJ1-3 | few | TRBV27
TGTGCCAGCAGTGCTTCGAGGGACAGGGGAACATCTGGGGCCAACGTCCTGACTTTC | CASSASRDRGTSGANVLTF | TRBD1 | TRBJ2-6 | few | TRBV12-3/TRBV12-4
TGCGCCAGCAGCCAAGCCCCGCCCAGCGGGAGCTACACCGGGGAGCTGTTTTTT | CASSQAPPSGSYTGELFF | TRBD2 | TRBJ2-2 | NA | TRBV4-3